This TCR beta chain was captured by sequencing in a study of blood T cell repertoires in COVID-19. Overall study context: The study drew acute and convalescent COVID-19 samples from the United States, Italy and Spain. Nucleic acid was either cDNA or gDNA, and it came from T cells, B-cell-depleted T cells, or PBMCs.

As handled by the study authors: Amplification of reference gene primers provided the estimated nucleated cell counts. The protocol was immunoSEQ multiplex PCR, while the TCRdb copy is restricted to in-frame clones and leaves out a portion. D and trimming come from the DNA, and the V and J calls and clone size come from that table. The data show 100,000 to 120,000 clones, 87% seen once. This CDR3 has 13 residues. Germline lookup yields CDR1 LGHDT and CDR2 YNNKEL (reference sequence). J was trimmed by 4 bases and V by 5 bases; bases with no gene match: 2. The chain is built from TRBV3-1 (or the pseudogene TRBV3-2) and TRBJ2-7; 10 positions agree with TRBD1. This clonotype was obtained from a human donor in a cohort sampled during active COVID-19. The sample comprised peripheral blood. In DNA, the CDR3 is TGTGCCAGCAGCGTGGGACAGGGGTACGAGCAGTACTTC. Translating it yields CASSVGQGYEQYF.